Below are 9 T cell receptor beta chains sequenced from a single sample in a study of tumor and adjacent non-tumor tissue in lung cancer. The library came from three nested PCR rounds adapted from ARM-PCR protocols. TCRdb processed the multiplex PCR reads anew with MiXCR; each CDR3 protein has one entry. The profile shows about 86,000 distinct CDR3 sequences, 76% of them singletons. No cell sorting was done before RNA was extracted from the tissue. Distant lung tissue was collected more than 3 cm away from the tumor edge. Specimen: distant non-tumor lung tissue. The receptors stem from a woman aged 45-65 years with non-small cell lung cancer.

Details on this clonotype: The junction and the germline gene differ at one end; a read error may be behind it. This chain links TRBV10-2 with TRBJ2-3; D unclear. The CDR3 has 15 amino acids. CDR1 and CDR2 (germline): WSHSY, SAAADI. The CDR3 DNA reads as TGTGCCAGTAGTGACCAGCGCAGAGACATAGATACGCAGTATTTT. It yields the protein CASSDQRRDIDTQYF.

With regard to this clonotype: At one of its ends the junction is not consistent with the germline gene, which may arise from a read error. The V call is TRBV29-1, the J call TRBJ2-1; D not resolved. CDR3 length: 17 residues. CDR1 and CDR2 from the germline V gene are SQVTM and ANQGSEA. The CDR3 bases are TGTAGCATTGAAGATCTAGAAGGGTGGAGCTCATACAATGAGCAGTTCTTC. Its protein is CSIEDLEGWSSYNEQFF.

The chain links TRBV11-2 to TRBJ2-3, with D unresolved. Trimming removed 7 bases at V and 4 bases at J, with 12 bases between. Germline values: CDR1 SGHAT, CDR2 FQNNGV. The CDR3 totals 13 residues. CDR3 amino acids: CASMLDRADTQYF. DNA of the CDR3: TGTGCCAGCATGTTAGATCGAGCAGATACGCAGTATTTT.

As for this clonotype: At one of its ends the junction is not consistent with the germline gene, which may arise from a read error. The genes are TRBV6-5 and TRBJ2-7; the match to TRBD1 covers 10 bases. This CDR3 is built from 14 residues. Germline assignment: CDR1 MNHEY and CDR2 SVGAGI. In DNA, the CDR3 is TGTGCCAGCAGTTACCGGGACAGGGGCGACGATCAGCACTTC. As protein: CASSYRDRGDDQHF.

This clonotype has at least ten counts. J is TRBJ2-2 and V is TRBV20-1; D possibly corresponds to TRBD2 (6 bases). The V end lost 6 bases, the J end lost 2 bases, and 13 bases lay between the germline ends. Germline CDR1 DFQATT, CDR2 SNEGSKA (reference sequence). There are 14 residues in the CDR3. The CDR3 loop reads CSASRDSNTGELFF. The CDR3 region has the DNA TGCAGTGCAAGCCGGGACTCTAACACCGGGGAGCTGTTTTTT.

Details on this clonotype: One junction end does not reproduce the germline sequence, and a read error may be involved. The rearrangement uses TRBV10-1 and TRBJ2-5, with D unresolved. Germline lookup yields CDR1 WNHNN and CDR2 SYGVQD (reference sequence). There are 12 residues in the CDR3. CDR3 nucleotide sequence: TGCGCCAACAGTGATGGGCGAGAGACCCAGTACTTC. Translated: CANSDGRETQYF.

Concerning this clonotype: It is likely a read error, because the conserved phenylalanine at the end of the CDR3 is missing. The chain links TRBV11-2 to TRBJ2-1; D is ambiguous. From germline, CDR1 is SGHAT and CDR2 FQNNGV. The CDR3 extends over 13 amino acids. V was shortened by 5 bases and J by 7 bases, with 12 bases between the two germline ends. In DNA, the CDR3 is TGTGCCAGCAGCCCCGTGACTTCGAATGAGCAGTTCTTA. Translated, it gives CASSPVTSNEQFL.

In the case of this clonotype: At one end the junction does not follow the germline gene, possibly because of a read error. The V call is TRBV6-6, the J call TRBJ2-6; TRBD1 aligns across 7 bases. The CDR3 has 16 amino acids. Germline V gene data show CDR1 as MNHNY and CDR2 as SVGAGI (reference sequence). CDR3: CARSSRTGSWANVLTF. The CDR3 region has the DNA TGTGCCAGGAGTTCCAGGACAGGATCTTGGGCCAACGTCCTGACTTTC.

In regard to this clonotype: The missing conserved phenylalanine or tryptophan at the end of this CDR3 makes a read error likely. The chain uses TRBV6-2 or TRBV6-3 and TRBJ1-5; no clear D gene. Trimming took off 10 bases at V and 1 base at J, with 26 bases between the two ends. The germline V gene encodes CDR1 MNHEY and CDR2 SVGEGT. The CDR3 is 18 residues long. CDR3 sequence (DNA): TGTGCCATCAGCCTCCCCGCTTACACGTTCAGGAGCAATCAGCCCCAGCATCTT. This encodes CAISLPAYTFRSNQPQHL.